This TCR beta chain was found in a study of high-grade serous ovarian cancer treatment subgroups. Study-level points and caveats: The analyses considered CDR3 and ignored CDR1 and CDR2.

Comment on this clone: Its antigen remains unknown. One end of the junction does not line up with germline, which may come from a read error.

Profiled with immunoSEQ multiplex PCR; TCRdb holds only in-frame clones, not every one. The repertoire has approximately 40,000 clones, over 60% of them found once; the top ten carry approximately 3%. Germline CDR1 and CDR2: SGHAT and FQNNGV. The CDR3 contains 14 residues. Tumor samples were taken before definitive surgery or chemotherapy. The sequence came from a human donor with high-grade serous ovarian cancer. The chain is built from TRBV11-2 and TRBJ2-1; D is ambiguous. What was sequenced was tumor tissue. The CDR3 DNA sequence: TGTGCCAGCAGCCTAGAAGGGAACAGCCTCCATCTGCTCTTC. Translated, it gives CASSLEGNSLHLLF. The full variable domain, completed using reference TRBV11-2 and TRBJ2-1, is EAGVAQSPRYKIIEKRQSVAFWCNPISGHATLYWYQQILGQGPKLLIQFQNNGVVDDSQLPKDRFSAERLKGVDSTLKIQPAKLEDSAVYLCASSLEGNSLHLLFGPGTRLTVL.